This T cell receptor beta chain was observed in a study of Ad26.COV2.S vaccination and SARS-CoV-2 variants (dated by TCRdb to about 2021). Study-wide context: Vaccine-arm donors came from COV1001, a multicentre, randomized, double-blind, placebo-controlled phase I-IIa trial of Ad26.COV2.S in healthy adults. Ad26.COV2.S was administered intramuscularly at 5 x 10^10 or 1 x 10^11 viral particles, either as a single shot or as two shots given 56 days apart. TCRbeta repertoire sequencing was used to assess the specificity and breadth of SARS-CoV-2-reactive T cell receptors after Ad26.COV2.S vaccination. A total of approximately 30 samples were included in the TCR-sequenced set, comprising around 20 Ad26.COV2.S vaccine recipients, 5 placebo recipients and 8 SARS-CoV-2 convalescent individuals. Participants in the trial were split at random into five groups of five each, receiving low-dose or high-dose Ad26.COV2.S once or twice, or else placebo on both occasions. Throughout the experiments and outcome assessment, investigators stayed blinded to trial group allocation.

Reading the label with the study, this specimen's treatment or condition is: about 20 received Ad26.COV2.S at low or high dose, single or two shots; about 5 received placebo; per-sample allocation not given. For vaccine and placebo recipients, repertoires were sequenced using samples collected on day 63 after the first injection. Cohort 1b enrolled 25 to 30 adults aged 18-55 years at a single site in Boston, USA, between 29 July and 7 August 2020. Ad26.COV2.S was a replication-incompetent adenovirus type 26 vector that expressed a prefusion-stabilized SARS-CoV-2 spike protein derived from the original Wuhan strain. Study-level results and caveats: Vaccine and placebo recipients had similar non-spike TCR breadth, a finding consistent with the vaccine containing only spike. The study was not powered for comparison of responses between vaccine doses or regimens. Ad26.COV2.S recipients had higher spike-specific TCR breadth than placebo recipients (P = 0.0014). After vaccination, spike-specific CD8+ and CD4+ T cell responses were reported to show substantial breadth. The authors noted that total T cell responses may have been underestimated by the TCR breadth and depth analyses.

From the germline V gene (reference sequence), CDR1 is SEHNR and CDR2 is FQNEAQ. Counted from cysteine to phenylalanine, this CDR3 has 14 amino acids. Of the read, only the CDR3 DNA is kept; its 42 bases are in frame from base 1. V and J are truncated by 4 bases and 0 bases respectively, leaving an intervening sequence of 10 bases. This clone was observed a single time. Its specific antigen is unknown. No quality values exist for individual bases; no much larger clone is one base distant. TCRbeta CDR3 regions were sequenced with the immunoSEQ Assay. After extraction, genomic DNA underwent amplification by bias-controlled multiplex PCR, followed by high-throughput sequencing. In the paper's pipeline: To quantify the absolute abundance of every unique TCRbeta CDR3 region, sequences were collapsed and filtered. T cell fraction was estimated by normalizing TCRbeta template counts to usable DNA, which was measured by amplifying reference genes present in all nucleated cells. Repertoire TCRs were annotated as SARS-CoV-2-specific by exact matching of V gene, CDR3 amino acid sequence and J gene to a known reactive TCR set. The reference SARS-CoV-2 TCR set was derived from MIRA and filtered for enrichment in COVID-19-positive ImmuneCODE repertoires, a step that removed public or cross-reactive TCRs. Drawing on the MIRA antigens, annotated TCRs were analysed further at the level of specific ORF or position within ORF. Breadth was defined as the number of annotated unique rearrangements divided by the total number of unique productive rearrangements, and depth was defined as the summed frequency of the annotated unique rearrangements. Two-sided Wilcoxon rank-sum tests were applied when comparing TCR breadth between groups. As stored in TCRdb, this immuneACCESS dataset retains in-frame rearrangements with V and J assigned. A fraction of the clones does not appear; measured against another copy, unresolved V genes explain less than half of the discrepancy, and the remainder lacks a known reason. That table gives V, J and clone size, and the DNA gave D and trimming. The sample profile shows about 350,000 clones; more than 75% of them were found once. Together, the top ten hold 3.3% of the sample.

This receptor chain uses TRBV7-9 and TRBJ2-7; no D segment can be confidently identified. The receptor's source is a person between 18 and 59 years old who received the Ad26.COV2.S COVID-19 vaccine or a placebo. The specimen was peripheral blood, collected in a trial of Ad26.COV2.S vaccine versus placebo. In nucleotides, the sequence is TGTGCCAGCAGCTCTCGCCGGAGCTCCTACGAGCAGTACTTC. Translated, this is CASSSRRSSYEQYF.